This TCR beta chain originates from a study of PD-1 blockade in classical Hodgkin lymphoma. Stated time point: cycle 4 day 1 (C4D1), after less than 7 weeks of nivolumab. Autologous stem cell transplantation was followed by relapse in every patient, and brentuximab vedotin exposure varied. Researchers report purifying CD4+ T cells from thawed PBMCs by magnetic negative selection. Produced via immunoSEQ multiplex PCR; TCRdb's table is partial and in-frame only. The sample includes some 30,000 clones, more than 85% seen only once; the top ten take 0.3%. Study conclusions and caveats: Whoever responded completely had baseline diversity much like that seen in newly diagnosed patients.

CDR1 and CDR2 (germline): MDHEN, SYDVKM. The CDR3 runs to 12 residues. V was shortened by 4 bases and J by 1 base, with 5 bases between the two germline ends. Regarding this clone: Its antigen remains unidentified.

The specimen was CD4+ T cells from blood, collected before the fourth cycle of nivolumab. This rearrangement joins TRBV28 to TRBJ2-7; D is unresolved. This TCR was recovered from a human donor with classical Hodgkin lymphoma. The CDR3 region is CASSSPSYEQYF. CDR3 coding DNA: TGTGCCAGCAGTTCGCCTTCCTACGAGCAGTACTTC.